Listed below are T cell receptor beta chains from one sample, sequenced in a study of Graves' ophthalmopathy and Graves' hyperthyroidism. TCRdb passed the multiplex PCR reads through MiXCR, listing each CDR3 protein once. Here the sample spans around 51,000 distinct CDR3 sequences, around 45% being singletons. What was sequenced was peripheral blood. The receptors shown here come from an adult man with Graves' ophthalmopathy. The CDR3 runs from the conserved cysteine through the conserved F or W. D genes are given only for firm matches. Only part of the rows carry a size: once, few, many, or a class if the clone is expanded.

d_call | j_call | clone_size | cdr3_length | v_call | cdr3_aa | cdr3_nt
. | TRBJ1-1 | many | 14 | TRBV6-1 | CASNYGQGNTEAFF | TGTGCCAGCAATTATGGACAAGGGAACACTGAAGCTTTCTTT
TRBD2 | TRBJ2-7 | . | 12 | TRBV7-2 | CASSLAAGRWDF | TGTGCCAGCAGCTTAGCAGCGGGGAGGTGGGACTTC
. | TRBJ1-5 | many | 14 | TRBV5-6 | CASSLYAGVQPQHF | TGTGCCAGCAGCTTGTATGCAGGGGTTCAGCCCCAGCATTTT
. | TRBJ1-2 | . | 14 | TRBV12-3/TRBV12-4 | CASSPGDDNYGYTF | TGTGCCAGCAGTCCGGGCGACGATAACTATGGCTACACCTTC
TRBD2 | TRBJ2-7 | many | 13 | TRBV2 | CASSEGEGLEQYF | TGTGCCAGCAGTGAAGGGGAGGGATTGGAGCAGTACTTC
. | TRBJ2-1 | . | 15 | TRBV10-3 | CAISGAESSYNEQFF | TGTGCCATCAGTGGGGCAGAGAGCTCCTACAATGAGCAGTTCTTC
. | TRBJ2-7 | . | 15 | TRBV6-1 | CASSEGGQGHYEQYF | TGTGCCAGCAGTGAAGGTGGGCAGGGACACTACGAGCAGTACTTC
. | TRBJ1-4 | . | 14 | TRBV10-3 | CAISESRLAEKLFF | TGTGCCATCAGTGAGTCGCGACTAGCGGAAAAACTGTTTTTT
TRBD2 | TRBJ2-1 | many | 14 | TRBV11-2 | CASSFLAGVSEQFF | TGTGCCAGCAGCTTTCTAGCGGGCGTCAGTGAGCAGTTCTTC
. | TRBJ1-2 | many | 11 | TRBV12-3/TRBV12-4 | CASSQGTGYTF | TGTGCCAGCAGTCAGGGGACTGGCTACACCTTC
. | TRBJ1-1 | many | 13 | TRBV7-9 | CASSLAAGTEAFF | TGTGCCAGCAGCTTAGCCGCAGGCACTGAAGCTTTCTTT
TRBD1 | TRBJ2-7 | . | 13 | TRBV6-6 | CASSTGETYEQYF | TGTGCCAGCAGTACAGGGGAAACCTACGAGCAGTACTTC
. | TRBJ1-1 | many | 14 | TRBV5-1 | CASSLGLMSTEAFF | TGCGCCAGCAGCTTGGGGCTGATGAGCACTGAAGCTTTCTTT
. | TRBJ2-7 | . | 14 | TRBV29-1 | CSVVPLLRSSEQYF | TGCAGCGTTGTTCCCCTTCTCAGATCCTCCGAGCAGTACTTC
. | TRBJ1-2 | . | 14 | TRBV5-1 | CASSLGGLRYGYGF | TGCGCCAGCAGCTTGGGGGGATTGAGGTATGGCTACGGCTTC
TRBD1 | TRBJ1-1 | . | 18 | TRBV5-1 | CASSPSTGTRGGDTEAFF | TGCGCCAGCAGCCCCAGTACCGGGACCAGGGGGGGAGACACTGAAGCTTTCTTT
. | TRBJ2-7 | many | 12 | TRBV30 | CAWSVHQYEQYF | TGTGCCTGGAGTGTACATCAGTACGAGCAGTACTTC
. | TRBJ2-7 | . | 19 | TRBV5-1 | CASSLAQPGRITDILYINF | TGTGCCAGCAGCTTGGCACAGCCCGGCAGAATCACTGACATTCTGTATATAAACTTC
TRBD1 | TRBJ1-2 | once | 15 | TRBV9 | CASSTPGQGWDGYTF | TGTGCCAGCAGCACACCGGGACAGGGTTGGGATGGCTACACCTTC
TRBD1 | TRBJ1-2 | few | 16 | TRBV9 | CASSPRDRGTNYGYTF | TGTGCCAGCAGCCCCCGGGACAGGGGTACCAACTATGGCTACACCTTC
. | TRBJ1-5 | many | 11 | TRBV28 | CASSSGQPRHF | TGTGCCAGCAGTTCCGGACAACCTAGGCATTTT
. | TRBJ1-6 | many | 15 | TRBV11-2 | CASSPRAGDNSPLHF | TGTGCCAGCAGCCCCCGGGCAGGGGATAATTCACCCCTCCACTTT
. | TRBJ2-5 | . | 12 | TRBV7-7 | CASSLWGETQYF | TGTGCTAGCAGCTTATGGGGAGAGACCCAGTACTTC
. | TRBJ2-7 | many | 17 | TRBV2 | CASSEEPSVKLNHEQYF | TGTGCCAGCAGTGAAGAACCATCCGTAAAACTAAACCACGAGCAGTACTTC
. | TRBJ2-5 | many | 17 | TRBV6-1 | CAIYAPTARTDQETQYF | TGTGCCATTTACGCCCCAACTGCGAGGACAGACCAAGAGACCCAGTACTTC
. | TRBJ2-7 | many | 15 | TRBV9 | CASSVVPGCPYEQYF | TGTGCCAGCAGCGTAGTCCCGGGGTGCCCCTACGAGCAGTACTTC
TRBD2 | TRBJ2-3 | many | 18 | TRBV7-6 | CASSISRLAGLSTDTQYF | TGTGCCAGCAGCATCTCCCGCCTAGCGGGCCTCAGCACAGATACGCAGTATTTT
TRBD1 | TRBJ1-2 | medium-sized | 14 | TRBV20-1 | CSARRTGWGHGYTF | TGCAGTGCTAGACGGACAGGGTGGGGCCATGGCTACACCTTC
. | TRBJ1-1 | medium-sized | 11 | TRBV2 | CASTYAKAAFF | TGTGCCAGCACTTACGCTAAGGCAGCTTTCTTT
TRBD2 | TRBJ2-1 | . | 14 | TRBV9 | CASSSASGIYEQFF | TGTGCCAGCTCGAGTGCTAGCGGGATTTATGAGCAGTTCTTC
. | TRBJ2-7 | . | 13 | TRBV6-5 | CASRQGGGREQYF | TGTGCCAGCAGACAGGGGGGGGGGCGCGAGCAGTACTTC
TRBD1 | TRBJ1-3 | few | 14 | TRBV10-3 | CAIRGTDSGNTIYF | TGTGCCATCAGAGGGACAGACTCTGGAAACACCATATATTTT
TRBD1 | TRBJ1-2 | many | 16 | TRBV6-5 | CASSPLLGQGDDGYTF | TGTGCCAGCAGTCCTCTTTTGGGACAGGGGGACGATGGCTACACCTTC
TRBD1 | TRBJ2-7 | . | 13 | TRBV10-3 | CASPGQGTSEQYF | TGTGCCAGCCCGGGACAGGGGACCTCCGAGCAGTACTTC
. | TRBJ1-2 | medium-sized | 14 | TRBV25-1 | CASSELGKDYGYTF | TGTGCCAGCAGTGAATTGGGCAAGGACTATGGCTACACCTTC
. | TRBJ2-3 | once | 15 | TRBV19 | CASSLGWGRTDTQYF | TGTGCCAGTAGTTTAGGTTGGGGGCGAACAGATACGCAGTATTTT
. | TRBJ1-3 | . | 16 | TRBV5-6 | CASSLGRFLFGNTIYF | TGTGCCAGCAGCTTGGGGAGGTTTTTGTTTGGAAACACCATATATTTT
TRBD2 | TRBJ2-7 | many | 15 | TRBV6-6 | CASSYSTSGHYEQYF | TGTGCCAGCAGTTACTCGACTAGCGGACACTACGAGCAGTACTTC
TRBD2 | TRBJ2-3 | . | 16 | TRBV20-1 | CSAEGRGAGGLHEQYF | TGCAGTGCTGAGGGCCGCGGAGCGGGAGGGTTGCATGAGCAGTATTTT
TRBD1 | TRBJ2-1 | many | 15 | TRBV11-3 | CASSRPGTGGNEQFF | TGTGCCAGCAGCCGTCCCGGGACAGGGGGGAATGAGCAGTTCTTC
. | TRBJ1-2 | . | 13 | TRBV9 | CASSQDLGGGYTF | TGTGCCAGCAGCCAAGATCTTGGGGGCGGCTACACCTTC
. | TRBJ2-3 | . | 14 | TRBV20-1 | CSARDPLSTDTQYF | TGCAGTGCTAGAGATCCCCTATCCACAGATACGCAGTATTTT
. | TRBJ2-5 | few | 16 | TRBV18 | CASSPQQGVNQETQYF | TGTGCCAGCTCACCACAACAGGGAGTGAACCAAGAGACCCAGTACTTC
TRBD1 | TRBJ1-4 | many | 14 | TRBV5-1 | CASSWDRINEKLFF | TGCGCCAGCAGTTGGGACAGGATAAATGAAAAACTGTTTTTT
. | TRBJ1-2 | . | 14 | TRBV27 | CASCRPGGGYGYTF | TGTGCCAGCTGCCGCCCCGGGGGGGGATATGGCTACACCTTC
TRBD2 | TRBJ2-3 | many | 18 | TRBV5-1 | CASSLVRTSGGTSDTQYF | TGCGCCAGCAGCTTGGTTAGGACTAGCGGGGGGACTTCAGATACGCAGTATTTT
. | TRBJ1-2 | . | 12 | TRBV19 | CASSRPFYGYTF | TGTGCCAGTAGTCGTCCGTTCTATGGCTACACCTTC
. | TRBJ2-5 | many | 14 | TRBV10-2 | CASSGGGLGETQYF | TGCGCCAGCAGTGGGGGCGGGTTAGGAGAGACCCAGTACTTC
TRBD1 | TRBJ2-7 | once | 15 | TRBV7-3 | CASSLGTAPLREQYF | TGTGCCAGCAGCTTGGGGACAGCGCCCCTCCGGGAGCAGTACTTC
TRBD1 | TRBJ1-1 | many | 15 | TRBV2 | CASRGTGGVNTEAFF | TGTGCCAGCAGGGGAACAGGGGGCGTTAACACTGAAGCTTTCTTT
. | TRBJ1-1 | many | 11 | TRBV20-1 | CSARGVAEAFF | TGCAGTGCTAGAGGGGTTGCTGAAGCTTTCTTT
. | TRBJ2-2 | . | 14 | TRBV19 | CASTGWENTGELFF | TGTGCCAGTACCGGCTGGGAGAACACCGGGGAGCTGTTTTTT
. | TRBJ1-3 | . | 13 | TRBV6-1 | CASSGSEGNTIYF | TGTGCCAGCAGTGGATCGGAGGGAAACACCATATATTTT
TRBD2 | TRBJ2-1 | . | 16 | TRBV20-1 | CSARDPTTSGENEQFF | TGCAGTGCTAGAGATCCTACGACTAGCGGGGAAAATGAGCAGTTCTTC
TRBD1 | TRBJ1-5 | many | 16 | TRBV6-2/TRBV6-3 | CASRLRGTGVNQPQHF | TGTGCCAGCAGACTACGTGGGACAGGCGTGAATCAGCCCCAGCATTTT
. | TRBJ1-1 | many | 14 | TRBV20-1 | CSAIHNGGNTEAFF | TGCAGTGCTATCCATAACGGTGGGAACACTGAAGCTTTCTTT
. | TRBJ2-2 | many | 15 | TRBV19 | CASSPYLANTGELFF | TGTGCCAGTAGTCCCTACCTTGCGAACACCGGGGAGCTGTTTTTT
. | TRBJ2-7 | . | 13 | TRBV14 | CASSWGGAYEQYF | TGTGCCAGCAGCTGGGGTGGGGCCTACGAGCAGTACTTC
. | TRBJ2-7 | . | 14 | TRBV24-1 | CATTDRGRSPEQYF | TGTGCCACCACCGATCGGGGTAGGTCCCCCGAGCAGTACTTC